One and the same sample provided the 7 T cell receptor beta chains below, sequenced in a study of technical replicates of blood from a few donors. Profiled with immunoSEQ multiplex PCR; TCRdb holds only in-frame clones, not every one. The sample shows approximately 82,000 clones, approximately 94% of them seen only once. The sequencing sample was made of T cells isolated from PBMCs. These receptors came from a human donor in good health.

The V gene is TRBV5-1, the J gene TRBJ2-7; D is perhaps TRBD2 (6 bases). V was cut by 2 bases and J by 5 bases, with 14 bases left in between. CDR1 is SGHRS and CDR2 is YFSETQ in the germline V gene. The length of the CDR3 is 14 residues. CDR3 region: CASSLPGLNHEQYF. The CDR3 bases are TGCGCCAGCAGCTTACCTGGACTAAACCACGAGCAGTACTTC. The full variable domain, in which reference TRBV5-1 and TRBJ2-7 provide the parts outside the CDR3, is KAGVTQTPRYLIKTRGQQVTLSCSPISGHRSVSWYQQTPGQGLQFLFEYFSETQRNKGNFPGRFSGRQFSNSRSEMNVSTLELGDSALYLCASSLPGLNHEQYFGPGTRLTVT.

The V call is TRBV6-1, the J call TRBJ2-5; D is ambiguous. V lost 6 bases to trimming and J lost 5 bases, with 19 bases between them. Germline lookup yields CDR1 MNHNS and CDR2 SASEGT. This CDR3 is 15 amino acids long. The CDR3 coding sequence is TGTGCCAGCAGATCCTCACCTTCGGTGCGGGAGACCCAGTACTTC. Encoded protein: CASRSSPSVRETQYF.

The chain has TRBV5-4 and TRBJ1-3; 11 nucleotides line up with TRBD1. Germline V gives CDR1 SGHNT, CDR2 YYREEE (reference sequence). V shed 3 bases, J shed 5 bases, and the junction held 4 bases outside the gene matches. The CDR3 loop spans 15 amino acids. The CDR3 loop is CASSWGQGVRNTIYF. The CDR3 DNA sequence: TGTGCCAGCAGCTGGGGACAGGGGGTCAGAAACACCATATATTTT.

CDR3 nucleotides: TGTGCCAGCAAGTTGCGGGGGGCCCCATTAGCCAAAAACATTCAGTACTTC. Translation: CASKLRGAPLAKNIQYF. The chain uses TRBV2 and TRBJ2-4, with 8 bases identical to TRBD2. The V gene end was trimmed by 7 bases and the J gene end by 0 bases; junction bases not matched to a gene: 11. This CDR3 comprises 17 residues. The germline V gene has CDR1 SNHLY and CDR2 FYNNEI.

This clone has just one count. The chain joins TRBV2 to TRBJ2-7; perhaps TRBD2 as D (5 bases). The germline V gene encodes CDR1 SNHLY and CDR2 FYNNEI. Trimming removed 5 bases at V and 2 bases at J, with 13 bases between. This CDR3 has 14 amino acids. The CDR3 loop reads CASSPTSPPYEQYF. CDR3 coding DNA: TGTGCCAGCAGTCCCACTAGTCCTCCCTACGAGCAGTACTTC.

The chain combines TRBV19 with TRBJ2-6, with D perhaps TRBD2 (5 bases). CDR3 length: 16 residues. Germline CDR1 and CDR2: LNHDA and SQIVND (reference sequence). V was trimmed by 3 bases and J by 4 bases, leaving 13 bases between them. CDR3 protein: CASSMGSLLGANVLTF. In DNA, the CDR3 is TGTGCCAGTAGTATGGGGAGTCTTCTAGGGGCCAACGTCCTGACTTTC.

J is TRBJ1-1 and V is TRBV9, with 11 positions matching TRBD1. The CDR3 loop spans 17 amino acids. Germline loops: CDR1 SGDLS, CDR2 YYNGEE. The V gene end was trimmed by 0 bases and the J gene end by 6 bases; junction bases not matched to a gene: 10. CDR3 in DNA: TGTGCCAGCAGCGTAGAGGACAGGGGGCGGGCCTGGGCTGAAGCTTTCTTT. Its translation: CASSVEDRGRAWAEAFF.